These 8 T cell receptor beta chains originate from one sample sequenced in a study of Graves' ophthalmopathy and Graves' hyperthyroidism (dated by TCRdb to about 2018). The sequencer listed for this sample is Illumina HiSeq 2000. TCR beta CDR3 regions were amplified from RNA transcripts for repertoire sequencing. HTBI primers and the Qiagen OneStep RT-PCR kit were used in a first-round RT-PCR, which was followed by a second-round multiplex PCR, size selection and purification. Starting from the raw public reads, TCRdb applied fastp trimming at Q25, assembled clones with MiXCR and retained in-frame beta chains. One record per CDR3 amino acid sequence lists the most common genes and DNA. The sample table lists about 500,000 distinct CDR3 sequences, around 14% of them with a count of one. In total, the top ten clones hold over 7.5% of the sample. Sequencing was carried out using blood. The receptors were sampled from a woman in her twenties or thirties with Graves' ophthalmopathy. Donor details come from another sample of the same person, matched by shared clones.

This clonotype was seen repeatedly, ten times or more. The gene calls are TRBV4-1 and TRBJ2-5; possibly TRBD1 for D (5 bases). Trimming removed 0 bases from V and 3 bases from J, with 8 bases in between. There are 14 residues in the CDR3. Per germline, CDR1 MGHRA and CDR2 YSYEKL. CDR3 protein: CASSQDKQEETQYF. In DNA form, the CDR3 reads TGCGCCAGCAGCCAAGATAAACAGGAAGAGACCCAGTACTTC.

This clonotype was seen many times. The rearrangement uses TRBV6-1 and TRBJ1-5, with D uncertain. Between the trimmed V and J ends, which lost 1 base and 6 bases, there was a span of 13 bases. Germline CDR1 MNHNS, CDR2 SASEGT. The CDR3 loop spans 15 amino acids. The CDR3 DNA reads TGTGCCAGCAGTGAAGGTCCGGGCAGTAGTCAGCCCCAGCATTTT. Protein sequence: CASSEGPGSSQPQHF.

This clonotype was seen many times. The genes are TRBV7-6 and TRBJ2-7; TRBD1 aligns across 7 bases. The V and J ends lost 5 bases and 6 bases, in that order; junction bases with no gene match: 7. Germline CDR1 is SGHVS and CDR2 is FNYEAQ. There are 13 residues in the CDR3. CDR3 sequence: CASSPSTGAEQYF. The CDR3 DNA follows: TGTGCCAGCAGCCCCAGCACAGGGGCCGAGCAGTACTTC.

This clonotype was observed a few times. The chain joins TRBV4-2 to TRBJ2-5, with a tentative D call TRBD2 (7 bases). This CDR3 is 16 amino acids long. The germline V gene encodes CDR1 LGHNA and CDR2 YNFKEQ. V shed 3 bases and J shed 1 base, with 15 bases lying between them. The CDR3 loop is CASSQGGGGLQETQYF. The CDR3, as DNA: TGTGCCAGCAGCCAGGGGGGGGGCGGCCTCCAAGAGACCCAGTACTTC.

This clonotype was observed many times. This sequence joins TRBV19 and TRBJ1-1, with D hard to call. This CDR3 has 13 residues. CDR1 is LNHDA and CDR2 is SQIVND in the germline V gene (reference sequence). V lost 3 bases and J lost 1, with 6 bases in between. The CDR3 sequence: CASSISANTEAFF. CDR3 bases: TGTGCCAGTAGTATTTCTGCGAACACTGAAGCTTTCTTT. Full variable domain (outside the CDR3, taken from reference TRBV19 and TRBJ1-1): DGGITQSPKYLFRKEGQNVTLSCEQNLNHDAMYWYRQDPGQGLRLIYYSQIVNDFQKGDIAEGYSVSREKKESFPLTVTSAQKNPTAFYLCASSISANTEAFFGQGTRLTVV.

The chain joins TRBV7-9 to TRBJ2-7; D is unclear. V lost 1 base to trimming and J lost 3 bases, with 13 bases between them. This CDR3 is 15 amino acids long. In germline, CDR1 is SEHNR, CDR2 FQNEAQ (reference sequence). CDR3 amino acids: CASSLGNSPIYEQYF. The DNA for the CDR3 is TGTGCCAGCAGCTTAGGGAATTCCCCAATCTACGAGCAGTACTTC.

The chain couples TRBV4-1 to TRBJ1-1; TRBD1 matches 8 bases. The CDR3 has 15 amino acids. J was trimmed by 3 bases and V by 2 bases; bases with no gene match: 5. Per germline, CDR1 MGHRA and CDR2 YSYEKL. The CDR3: CASSQLQTGDTEAFF. The CDR3 DNA sequence: TGCGCCAGCAGCCAACTTCAGACAGGGGACACTGAAGCTTTCTTT.

About this clonotype itself: One end of the junction varies from germline; a read error may be responsible. The chain combines TRBV15 with TRBJ1-6, with 8 bases that match TRBD1. Germline assignment: CDR1 LNHNV and CDR2 YYDKDF (reference sequence). The CDR3 has 15 amino acids. The CDR3 bases are TGTGCCACCGGCAGAGCACAGGGGGAAAATTCACCCCTCCACTTT. Translated: CATGRAQGENSPLHF.